This T cell receptor beta chain derives from a study of a mutant IDH1 vaccine in newly diagnosed glioma. Background on the study: Vaccinations, eight in total, occurred in weeks 1, 3, 5, 7, 11, 15, 19, 23. Following radiotherapy alone, or alongside temozolomide cycles, vaccination was started after an interval of 4-6 weeks. Previous treatment comprised radiotherapy, temozolomide, or both, mostly both.

As concerns this clone: The antigen is not known.

Assay used: immunoSEQ multiplex PCR; TCRdb lists only in-frame clones, some missing. This table holds around 130,000 clones, about 82% found once. Specified time point: week 11, during vaccination. Every vaccination contained 300 ug of the mutant IDH1 20-mer peptide and was paired with topical imiquimod. V lost 5 bases to trimming and J lost 2 bases, with 13 bases between them. Looked up from germline, CDR1 is SGHTA and CDR2 is FQGNSA. This CDR3 region has 14 residues. The TCR sequence derives from a man between 35 and 55 years old with glioma. The chain is built from TRBV7-2 and TRBJ2-7; D possibly corresponds to TRBD2 (6 bases). The sample here was PBMCs, taken from a glioma patient whose treatment included an IDH1 peptide vaccine. The chain's CDR3 is CASSRTGTAYEQYF. For the CDR3, the DNA is TGTGCCAGCAGCCGCACCGGGACTGCCTACGAGCAGTACTTC.